This T cell receptor (beta chain) is from a study of T cell repertoires in cytomegalovirus infection. There are a few counts of this clonotype. The antigen remains undetermined. Findings of the study overall: Public TCR beta family frequency separated CMV-and-HLA carriers, including in an independent cohort. The response measured ex vivo was dominated by TCR beta clonotypes (HLA-C-restricted and CMV-specific).

TCRdb independently ran MiXCR on the reads; one entry per CDR3 protein. Of about 740,000 distinct CDR3 sequences detected, roughly 35% appear once; the ten largest clones hold roughly 2.8%. Germline V lookup: CDR1 MNHNS, CDR2 SASEGT. CDR3 length equals 17 residues. J gave up 0 bases and V 8 bases, and 12 bases lay outside the gene matches. The rearrangement uses TRBV6-1 and TRBJ2-7; 11 bases map to TRBD2. The source of this sequence is a human donor in good health (CMV status not recorded). Some clones in this sample may be carry-over from other donors' samples. Sequencing used PBMCs. CDR3 residues: CASSYQVLAGDSYEQYF. The CDR3, as DNA: TGTGCCAGCTCATACCAGGTACTAGCGGGAGACTCCTACGAGCAGTACTTC.